Described below is a single T cell receptor (beta chain) sequence and its context. What this receptor recognizes is not known. This record comes from a study of monozygotic twins with inflammatory bowel disease (dated by TCRdb to the late 2010s). Describing the broader study: A total of roughly 28 monozygotic twin pairs were included in the full study, comprising nine German pairs (four IBD-concordant, five IBD-discordant) and 19 IBD-discordant Danish pairs. Each individual had, on average, about 151 000 unique TCRalpha sequences and 181 000 unique TCRbeta sequences available for analysis. The search for disease-associated traits relied mainly on comparing IBD patients with their genetically identical healthy co-twins within discordant pairs.

From each donor, an approximately 2.4 ml peripheral blood sample was drawn into PAXgene tubes and stored at -80 degrees C. Total RNA was isolated from whole blood with the PAXgene blood miRNA kit on an automated QIAcube, without T cell sorting. Deep TCRalpha and TCRbeta repertoire profiling with unique molecular barcoding was performed on peripheral blood of monozygotic twin pairs concordant or discordant for inflammatory bowel disease. Smoking habits were recorded for all twin pairs, and individuals were classified as current, former or never smokers. Libraries were built with 5' RACE. Preparation of each TCR library used around 3.5 ug of total RNA. cDNA was synthesized with SMARTScribe reverse transcriptase in eight separate reactions per sample. During cDNA synthesis, template switching was used to introduce unique molecular identifiers that contained a 6-nucleotide sample barcode. Two nested PCRs of around 15 and 10 cycles amplified the TCRalpha and TCRbeta cDNA, and bead purification followed each PCR. Before amplification, the cDNA was treated with uracil DNA-glycosylase and purified using the QIAquick PCR purification kit. The second PCR added Illumina TruSeq-compatible adapters along with sample-specific barcodes. Library quality and concentration were assessed using TapeStation and Qubit, and roughly 5.5 ng of each library was pooled. Sequencing of pooled libraries was carried out on an Illumina HiSeq2500 single-index Rapid Run using 2 x 100 bp reads and custom sequencing primers. As for the original processing: UMI-based consensus assembly with MiGEC version 1.2.6 was used to correct PCR and sequencing errors. MiXCR version 2.1.1 handled V(D)J alignment, clonotype assembly and CDR3 extraction. Normalisation of gene usage, clonotype sharing and MAIT/NKT TCR abundance was achieved by analysing the top 1000, 10 000 and 20 000 clonotypes per sample. Diversity was computed as the inverse Simpson index with the vegan R package after downsampling to 27 000 UMIs. Statistical testing used paired Mann-Whitney U tests on the discordant twin pairs and applied Benjamini-Hochberg correction for multiple testing. TCRdb reprocessed the reads, and each CDR3 protein sequence is entered once, without DNA. Clone size and V and J calls follow TCRdb, not the original study. This sample's table has entries for approximately 100,000 distinct CDR3 sequences. The top ten clonotypes cover 1.9% of the sample.

Sequences SGHRS (CDR1) and YFSETQ (CDR2) are obtained from the germline V gene. Taken from cysteine to phenylalanine, the CDR3 has 11 residues. The nucleotide record is missing. Summary of the overall study and its limitations: Measured by the inverse Simpson index, TCRbeta repertoire diversity was lower in IBD patients than in their healthy co-twins. Differing immunosuppressive treatments among patients may have added background noise and inter-individual variability to the repertoires. No single strong signal or clonotype linked to IBD turned up in the results, so the idea that one exists was not supported. Fewer clonotypes were shared with other individuals by IBD patients than by healthy twins, most markedly in patients showing signs of disease activity. Concordant and discordant twins showed no difference in repertoire similarity, possibly because of limited statistical power. The analysis was unable to tell apart different T cell subtypes.

This receptor was obtained from a human donor with ulcerative colitis or Crohn's disease, or a healthy co-twin of an affected twin (not recorded which). The rearrangement joined TRBV5-1 to TRBJ2-7. The sequenced material came from blood. The CDR3: CASSSQSEQYF.